This paragraph covers one TCR beta chain sequence. Its specific antigen is unknown. Base qualities are missing; no much larger clone stands one base away. This sample is drawn from a study of T cell changes during pregnancy in multiple sclerosis (dated by TCRdb to the late 2010s). At the level of the whole study: The study looked at changes in the T cell repertoire across pregnancy in women with multiple sclerosis.

The library was produced with the immunoSEQ multiplex PCR assay. The source is immuneACCESS, and TCRdb retained only in-frame sequences with V and J called. Part of the clones is not carried over; for the studies checked, unresolved V genes explain less than half of this, and the remainder is unexplained. The sample table contains 39,000 or so clones; only one count was recorded for less than 95% of them. The ten most abundant clones make up approximately 11% of the sample. CDR1 and CDR2 were assigned from the germline V gene as SGHRS and YFSETQ. Inclusive of the bounding cysteine and phenylalanine, the CDR3 is 13 residues long. Only CDR3 DNA remains: 39 bases, in frame from the first base. Deletion took 4 bases off V and 6 bases off J, with a span of 11 bases between the germline ends.

The TCR sequence derives from a female donor with multiple sclerosis, enrolled in a pregnancy study. The rearranged chain carries TRBV5-1 and TRBJ2-1, with an unclear D gene assignment. Sequenced material: CD8+ T cells from peripheral blood mononuclear cells, taken in the first trimester of pregnancy. The CDR3 here reads CASSPPPLNEQFF. DNA sequence: TGCGCCAGCAGCCCTCCTCCCCTCAATGAGCAGTTCTTC. Supplemented by the reference TRBV5-1 and TRBJ2-1 proteins around the CDR3, the complete variable domain is KAGVTQTPRYLIKTRGQQVTLSCSPISGHRSVSWYQQTPGQGLQFLFEYFSETQRNKGNFPGRFSGRQFSNSRSEMNVSTLELGDSALYLCASSPPPLNEQFFGPGTRLTVL.